This T cell receptor (beta chain) was obtained from a study of T cell clonotyping in hematopoietic cell transplantation. Study findings and constraints: Few recipient clonotypes overlapped donors; over 95% were de novo at given depth. Higher Inverse Simpson Index values in graft donor and pretransplant recipient predicted broader posttransplant TCR diversity. Recipient TCR diversity dropped after transplant; expanded clonotypes rose from day 30 to 180.

Concerning this clone: Its target is not known.

CDR3 length equals 15 residues. Germline lookup yields CDR1 SGHDT and CDR2 YYEEEE. Between the trimmed V and J ends, which lost 0 bases and 2 bases, there was a span of 12 bases. Assay used: immunoSEQ multiplex PCR; TCRdb lists only in-frame clones, some missing. The top ten hold under 35% of the sample, which has 5,000 to 6,000 clones, 77% seen once. The rearrangement uses TRBV5-6 and TRBJ2-7; D is undetermined. Sequences were derived from PBMCs, sampled 100 days after allogeneic stem cell transplant. This TCR derives from a male patient aged 45-59 years who had an allogeneic stem cell transplant from an unrelated donor, so the T cells may come from the graft donor. Some clones in this sample may be carry-over from other donors' samples. CDR3 sequence reads: CASSLVGRTPYEQYF. The CDR3 DNA is TGTGCCAGCAGCTTGGTGGGTCGGACCCCCTACGAGCAGTACTTC.